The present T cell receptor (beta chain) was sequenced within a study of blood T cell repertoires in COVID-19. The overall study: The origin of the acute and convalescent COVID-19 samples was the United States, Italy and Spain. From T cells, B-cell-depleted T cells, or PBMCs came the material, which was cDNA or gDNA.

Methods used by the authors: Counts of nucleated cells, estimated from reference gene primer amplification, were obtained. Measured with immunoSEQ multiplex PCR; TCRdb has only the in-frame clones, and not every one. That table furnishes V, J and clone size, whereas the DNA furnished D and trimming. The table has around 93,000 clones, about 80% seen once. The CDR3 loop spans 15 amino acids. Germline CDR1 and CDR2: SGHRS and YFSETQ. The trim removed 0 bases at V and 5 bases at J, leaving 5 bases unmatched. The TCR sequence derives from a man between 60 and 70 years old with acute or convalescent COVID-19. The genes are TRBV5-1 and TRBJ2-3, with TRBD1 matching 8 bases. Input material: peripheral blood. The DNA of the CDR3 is TGCGCCAGCAGCTTGGCCGGGACAGGTCAAGATACGCAGTATTTT. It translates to CASSLAGTGQDTQYF.